The sequence of this T cell receptor beta chain was determined in a study of T cell repertoires in cytomegalovirus infection (dated by TCRdb to the late 2010s). Broadly, across the study: Because public TCR beta signatures pointed to carriage of CMV infection together with the matching HLA type, the HLA type of each donor mattered for the analysis.

The V end loses 0 bases and the J end loses 3 bases, and a stretch of 17 bases separates them. CDR1 and CDR2 are drawn from the germline V gene (reference sequence): DFQATT, SNEGSKA. From the cysteine through the phenylalanine, the CDR3 covers 17 amino acids. Here the CDR3 DNA is all that survives: 51 bases in frame from base 1. As to this clonotype: Its antigen has not been determined. Base qualities are not at hand, and no much larger clone is one base apart.

Study-level results and caveats: Cumulative frequency of public TCR beta family members discriminated carriers of CMV infection plus the relevant HLA type in this cohort and an independent roughly 330-donor cohort. The ex vivo response was dominated by HLA-C-restricted CMV-specific TCR beta clonotypes, which also provided the single most frequent clonotype in two of eight donors.

These reads were obtained on an Illumina HiSeq 1500. TCRdb reanalyzed the raw reads on its own, using fastp at Q25 for trimming and MiXCR for clone calling, and kept in-frame beta chains. Rows matching on CDR3 protein sequence are summarized as one entry with the most common DNA and genes. In this sample the table shows fewer than 250,000 distinct CDR3 sequences, under 25% of which occur a single time. The ten largest clonotypes hold roughly 18% of the sample. The sample taken for sequencing was CD8+ T cells from PBMCs. This TCR came from a human donor in good health (CMV status not recorded). Some clones in this sample may be carry-over from other donors' samples. This chain is built from TRBV20-1 and TRBJ2-2; the D gene is perhaps TRBD2, from 5 matching bases. This receptor carries the CDR3 CSARDLGSSRDTGELFF. The nucleotides read TGCAGTGCTAGAGATTTGGGATCGTCGCGGGACACCGGGGAGCTGTTTTTT.